This T cell receptor (beta chain) is from a study of T cell responses to AZD1222 COVID-19 vaccine. The study's findings and limits: Mostly white British, mostly female donors; authors suggested clonal diversity may be underestimated. Compared with day 0, the breadth and depth of the Spike-specific TCR repertoire rose significantly after two doses of AZD1222. Of spike-specific TCRs, nearly half reportedly target regions left unmutated in variants.

A word on this clone: Its antigen is not identified.

Trimming at V came to 2 bases and at J to 5 bases, leaving 7 bases not matched to a gene. CDR3 length: 15 amino acids. Germline V gene lookup returns CDR1 ENHRY and CDR2 SYGVKD. Only in-frame clones appear in the TCRdb table, and some are missing; sequencing was by immunoSEQ multiplex PCR. The sample shows over 130,000 clones, 85% to 90% of them seen only once. The TCR was taken from an adult who received the AZD1222 COVID-19 vaccine. The genes are TRBV10-3 and TRBJ2-3; 7 bases are shared with TRBD1. Sequences were derived from peripheral blood, sampled 28 days after the second AZD1222 dose. The CDR3 DNA is TGTGCCATCAGTGAGCAGTTACAGGGGAGAGATACGCAGTATTTT. Amino acid sequence: CAISEQLQGRDTQYF.